Below, 28 T cell receptor beta chains from the same sample are listed, as sequenced in a study of vaccination and CD4 T cells after COVID-19. Noted treatment: approximately nine-day PBMC culture with coronavirus spike peptide pools or control peptides (ViraFEST assay). These receptors have no identified antigens. The Oncomine TCR Beta short-read assay was applied to DNA of cultured CD4+ T cells. A single record per CDR3 protein comes from TCRdb applying MiXCR to the PCR reads. The table includes some 22,000 distinct CDR3 sequences, approximately 50% detected once. Source material: CD4+ T cells from blood, cultured in vitro. The receptors shown here come from a human donor who had recovered from COVID-19.

The rearrangement joins TRBV15 to TRBJ1-1; D gene ambiguous. The CDR3 consists of 13 residues. The ends were cut back, 0 bases at V and 0 bases at J, with 2 bases in the middle. The germline V gene encodes CDR1 LNHNV and CDR2 YYDKDF (reference sequence). CDR3 in DNA: TGTGCCACCAGCAGAGAAGTGAACACTGAAGCTTTCTTT. It encodes CATSREVNTEAFF.

The chain is built from TRBV7-2 and TRBJ2-7, with 8 nucleotides matching TRBD2. The CDR3 length is 15 residues. The germline V gene has CDR1 SGHTA and CDR2 FQGNSA. V was pared by 1 base and J by 6 bases, with 8 bases of the junction left unmatched. CDR3 loop: CASSLESGGVREQYF. Written as DNA, the CDR3 is TGTGCCAGCAGCTTAGAGAGCGGGGGCGTACGCGAGCAGTACTTC.

This chain links TRBV6-1 with TRBJ2-5; possibly TRBD1 or TRBD2 for D (7 bases each). Germline CDR1 MNHNS, CDR2 SASEGT. CDR3 size: 16 residues. Trimming pared 5 bases from V and 1 base from J, leaving 17 bases between. CDR3 region: CASSTTSRGGQETQYF. The CDR3 DNA follows: TGTGCCAGCAGTACAACTTCCAGGGGGGGCCAAGAGACCCAGTACTTC.

The CDR3 bases are TGTGCCAGCAGCCCCGACAGGGGCGTACGTGGTGAGCAGTACTTC. Encoded protein: CASSPDRGVRGEQYF. The V and J genes are TRBV7-2 and TRBJ2-7; 8 nucleotides line up with TRBD1. The length of the CDR3 is 15 residues. Losses at the gene ends were 5 bases for V and 7 bases for J; bases not matched to a gene: 13. Germline values: CDR1 SGHTA, CDR2 FQGNSA.

The chain uses TRBV27 and TRBJ2-1, with TRBD2 matching over 8 bases. This CDR3 is built from 15 residues. Germline V lookup: CDR1 MNHEY, CDR2 SMNVEV (reference sequence). V trimming: 3 bases; J trimming: 6 bases; junction bases outside the gene matches: 7. CDR3 sequence (DNA): TGTGCCAGCAGTTTGGGCGGGAGGATCGCCAATGAGCAGTTCTTC. Amino acids: CASSLGGRIANEQFF.

The J gene is TRBJ1-1, the V gene TRBV12-3 or TRBV12-4, with 8 nucleotides matching TRBD1. This CDR3 comprises 15 residues. With 5 bases clipped from V and 5 bases from J, the junction kept 10 bases outside the gene matches. The CDR3 DNA sequence: TGTGCCAGCAGTCCCACGACAGGGGATCGGACTGAAGCTTTCTTT. It codes for CASSPTTGDRTEAFF.

This sequence joins TRBV11-3 and TRBJ1-6, with unresolved D. This CDR3 is 14 amino acids long. Trimming left V 5 bases short and J 2 bases short, with 7 bases between. The germline CDR1 and CDR2 sequences are SGHNT and YENEEA. The CDR3 sequence is CASSPQAYNSPLHF. In DNA form, the CDR3 reads TGTGCCAGCAGCCCCCAGGCCTATAATTCACCCCTCCACTTT.

The rearrangement joins TRBV5-1 to TRBJ1-1; TRBD1 aligns across 11 bases. The V gene's germline CDR1 is SGHRS and CDR2 YFSETQ. This CDR3 spans 13 amino acids. V lost 4 bases, J lost 4 bases, and 0 bases stayed unmatched. The CDR3 loop reads CASSGQGATEAFF. CDR3 coding DNA: TGCGCCAGCAGCGGACAGGGGGCCACTGAAGCTTTCTTT.

The rearrangement joins TRBV20-1 to TRBJ2-3; D is possibly TRBD2 (6 bases). The ends were cut back, 6 bases at V and 4 bases at J, with 17 bases in the middle. Germline V lookup: CDR1 DFQATT, CDR2 SNEGSKA (reference sequence). CDR3 length: 14 residues. CDR3 sequence: CSALSGAGADTQYF. CDR3 nucleotide sequence: TGCAGTGCCCTTAGCGGCGCTGGGGCAGATACGCAGTATTTT.

This chain uses TRBV20-1 with TRBJ1-2; D is possibly TRBD1 (5 bases). Germline V gene sequence: CDR1 DFQATT, CDR2 SNEGSKA (reference sequence). The CDR3 consists of 14 residues. V was trimmed by 0 bases and J by 2 bases, leaving 10 bases between them. The CDR3 loop reads CSARERGGNYGYTF. CDR3 sequence (DNA): TGCAGTGCTAGAGAGAGGGGAGGGAACTATGGCTACACCTTC.

The V call is TRBV6-2 or TRBV6-3, the J call TRBJ2-3; 7 bases are shared with TRBD2. The CDR3 consists of 15 residues. Germline V gene data show CDR1 as MNHEY and CDR2 as SVGEGT. The trim removed 6 bases at V and 2 bases at J, leaving 8 bases unmatched. This chain's CDR3 is CASRPTSDSTDTQYF. The CDR3 coding sequence is TGTGCCAGCAGGCCCACTAGCGACTCCACAGATACGCAGTATTTT.

The chain has TRBV19 and TRBJ1-2; 8 nucleotides match TRBD1. The germline V gene has CDR1 LNHDA and CDR2 SQIVND (reference sequence). Trimming took 3 bases from V and 7 from J; bases not matched to a gene: 7. The CDR3 contains 14 residues. The CDR3 region has the DNA TGTGCCAGTAGTATCGGTCCAGGGGGCTTTGGCTACACCTTC. It specifies CASSIGPGGFGYTF.

The rearrangement links TRBV6-1 to TRBJ1-5; D is uncertain. This CDR3 has 14 amino acids. V was clipped by 0 bases and J by 3 bases, with 6 bases between them. Germline V lookup: CDR1 MNHNS, CDR2 SASEGT. The CDR3 is CASSEANLNQPQHF. CDR3 sequence (DNA): TGTGCCAGCAGTGAAGCTAACCTCAATCAGCCCCAGCATTTT.

The chain carries TRBV6-5 and TRBJ1-1; the D gene is possibly TRBD1 (6 bases). The CDR3 extends over 13 amino acids. Trimming removed 4 bases at V and 10 bases at J, with 16 bases between. Germline CDR1 MNHEY, CDR2 SVGAGI. The DNA of the CDR3 is TGTGCCAGCAGTTTACTCACAGGGTCCGTAGCTTTCTTT. As protein: CASSLLTGSVAFF.

This chain connects TRBV27 to TRBJ1-2; no clear D gene. Germline CDR1 is MNHEY and CDR2 is SMNVEV (reference sequence). The CDR3 length is 15 residues. The V and J ends lost 4 bases and 2 bases respectively, with 14 bases between them. CDR3 DNA: TGTGCCAGCAGTTATCTCGGTTCGCCCAACTATGGCTACACCTTC. Translation: CASSYLGSPNYGYTF.

The CDR3: CASSGGGTAVNYGYTF. In nucleotides, the CDR3 is TGTGCCAGCAGTGGAGGTGGGACAGCCGTTAACTATGGCTACACCTTC. This rearrangement joins TRBV6-1 to TRBJ1-2; 7 bases fit TRBD1. The junction had 9 bases not matched to a gene; V was cut back by 4 bases and J by 1 base. Germline loops: CDR1 MNHNS, CDR2 SASEGT. This CDR3 is 16 amino acids long.

This chain joins TRBV20-1 and TRBJ1-5; D might be TRBD1 (5 bases). The V gene's germline CDR1 is DFQATT and CDR2 SNEGSKA (reference sequence). Trimming shortened V by 1 base and J by 9 bases, and 13 bases separated the two germline ends. The CDR3 totals 13 residues. The CDR3 here is CSARGKGTGPQHF. The CDR3 DNA sequence: TGCAGTGCTAGAGGAAAGGGGACCGGGCCCCAGCATTTT.

This clonotype was counted only a few times. The gene calls are TRBV6-5 and TRBJ1-6; tentatively, D is TRBD1 (6 bases). V was cut by 0 bases and J by 7 bases, with 16 bases left in between. Germline V gene data show CDR1 as MNHEY and CDR2 as SVGAGI. The CDR3 contains 17 residues. CDR3 sequence (DNA): TGTGCCAGCAGTTACTCGCTCAGGGGCCGGGGAAATTCACCCCTCCACTTT. Translation: CASSYSLRGRGNSPLHF.

The V gene is TRBV15, the J gene TRBJ2-2; unclear D gene. CDR1 LNHNV and CDR2 YYDKDF come from the germline V gene (reference sequence). Trimming stripped 3 bases from V and 2 bases from J, with 4 bases between. This CDR3 is built from 13 residues. CDR3 bases: TGTGCCACCAGCAGGGGAAACACCGGGGAGCTGTTTTTT. It specifies CATSRGNTGELFF.

V gene TRBV6-2 or TRBV6-3 combines with J gene TRBJ2-7; 9 bases align to TRBD2. After removal of 6 bases from V and 2 bases from J, the junction contained 5 bases not matched to a gene. The CDR3 is 14 amino acids. From germline, CDR1 is MNHEY and CDR2 SVGEGT. The CDR3 reads CASSPSGGTYEQYF. The CDR3 nucleotides are TGTGCCAGCAGCCCAAGCGGGGGGACCTACGAGCAGTACTTC.

The V and J genes are TRBV6-5 and TRBJ2-7, with TRBD1 matching 12 bases. The V segment lost 4 bases and the J segment 4 bases; nucleotides outside the gene matches: 8. The CDR3 length is 16 residues. Germline V gives CDR1 MNHEY, CDR2 SVGAGI. CDR3: CASSSRDRGHWYEQYF. The CDR3 nucleotides read TGTGCCAGCAGTTCCCGGGACAGGGGGCATTGGTACGAGCAGTACTTC.

This clonotype came up a few times. The V call is TRBV6-1, the J call TRBJ1-2; the D gene is possibly TRBD1 (5 bases). Germline lookup yields CDR1 MNHNS and CDR2 SASEGT. V lost 7 bases and J 4 bases, leaving 22 bases between the germline ends. The CDR3 is made up of 16 amino acids. CDR3 sequence (DNA): TGTGCCAGCACCCCTGGGACGGGATGGGGATCCTATGGCTACACCTTC. Its protein is CASTPGTGWGSYGYTF.

This chain connects TRBV7-3 to TRBJ2-2, with 7 bases fitting TRBD1. The V and J ends lost 5 bases and 5 bases, in that order; junction bases with no gene match: 2. Germline CDR1 reads SGHTA; CDR2 reads FQGTGA. The CDR3 is made up of 13 amino acids. CDR3 region: CASSQQGTGELFF. The DNA for the CDR3 is TGTGCCAGCAGCCAACAGGGGACCGGGGAGCTGTTTTTT.

This chain joins TRBV11-1 and TRBJ1-1; 10 nucleotides match TRBD1. Germline values: CDR1 SGHAT, CDR2 FQDESV (reference sequence). The CDR3 spans 15 residues. Germline trimming cut 6 bases from V and 5 bases from J; bases unmatched to any gene: 9. As DNA, the CDR3 is TGTGCCAGCAGTTCCCGGGACAGGGGTTTTACTGAAGCTTTCTTT. It yields the protein CASSSRDRGFTEAFF. The full variable domain, rest sourced from reference TRBV11-1 and TRBJ1-1, is EAEVAQSPRYKITEKSQAVAFWCDPISGHATLYWYRQILGQGPELLVQFQDESVVDDSQLPKDRFSAERLKGVDSTLKIQPAELGDSAMYLCASSSRDRGFTEAFFGQGTRLTVV.

This chain uses TRBV5-1 with TRBJ2-3; TRBD2 matches 8 bases. The CDR3 has 13 amino acids. CDR1 is SGHRS, CDR2 YFSETQ, per germline. J gave up 3 bases and V 5 bases, and 2 bases lay outside the gene matches. The chain's CDR3 is CASRAGGTDTQYF. The CDR3 bases are TGCGCCAGCAGGGCGGGGGGAACAGATACGCAGTATTTT. The full variable domain, completed using reference TRBV5-1 and TRBJ2-3, is KAGVTQTPRYLIKTRGQQVTLSCSPISGHRSVSWYQQTPGQGLQFLFEYFSETQRNKGNFPGRFSGRQFSNSRSEMNVSTLELGDSALYLCASRAGGTDTQYFGPGTRLTVL.

The sample holds one count of this clonotype. The rearrangement joins TRBV5-6 to TRBJ2-7; 9 nucleotides align to TRBD1. V shed 5 bases, J shed 9 bases, and the junction held 12 bases outside the gene matches. Germline CDR1 is SGHDT and CDR2 is YYEEEE. The CDR3 length is 14 residues. This chain's CDR3 is CASSYRDRALLQYF. CDR3 coding DNA: TGTGCCAGCAGTTACCGGGACAGGGCTTTACTGCAGTACTTC.

The chain links TRBV6-4 to TRBJ1-5; 9 bases are shared with TRBD1. Germline values: CDR1 MRHNA, CDR2 SNTAGT. Trimming took 0 bases from V and 0 from J; bases not matched to a gene: 15. This CDR3 region has 21 residues. CDR3 nucleotide sequence: TGTGCCAGCAGTGACTCTACAGGGGGCAACCTTGGTGTCGTTAGCAATCAGCCCCAGCATTTT. Residues: CASSDSTGGNLGVVSNQPQHF.

The chain employs TRBV7-3 and TRBJ2-2, with TRBD1 identical over 7 bases. V lost 0 bases, J lost 6 bases, and 1 base stayed unmatched. Looked up from germline, CDR1 is SGHTA and CDR2 is FQGTGA. The CDR3 is made up of 14 amino acids. The CDR3 protein is CASSLTGGPGELFF. DNA for the CDR3: TGTGCCAGCAGCTTAACAGGGGGCCCCGGGGAGCTGTTTTTT.